These 2 T cell receptor beta chains originate from one sample sequenced in a study of blood T cell repertoires in COVID-19. The assay was immunoSEQ multiplex PCR, and TCRdb's table has in-frame clones only and misses some. This sample yields 250,000 to 350,000 clones, of which about 87% are seen a single time; approximately 7.8% belongs to the top ten. Material: peripheral blood. These receptors were collected from a woman aged 50 to 65 who had recovered from COVID-19.

The V and J genes are TRBV28 and TRBJ1-1; no definite D call. The CDR3 runs to 11 residues. From germline, CDR1 is MDHEN and CDR2 SYDVKM. Trimming left V 5 bases short and J 11 bases short, with 12 bases between. The CDR3 spells CASSTLSGAFF. The CDR3 DNA follows: TGTGCCAGCAGTACCCTCAGCGGGGCTTTCTTT.

The V and J genes are TRBV9 and TRBJ2-5; 7 bases line up with TRBD1. The CDR3 covers 15 residues. CDR1 and CDR2 from the germline V gene are SGDLS and YYNGEE. V was clipped by 3 bases and J by 3 bases; unmatched bases: 8. The chain's CDR3 is CASSASLTGKETQYF. CDR3 bases: TGTGCCAGCAGCGCCTCTCTGACAGGGAAAGAGACCCAGTACTTC. The full variable domain, its missing parts supplied by reference TRBV9 and TRBJ2-5, is DSGVTQTPKHLITATGQRVTLRCSPRSGDLSVYWYQQSLDQGLQFLIQYYNGEERAKGNILERFSAQQFPDLHSELNLSSLELGDSALYFCASSASLTGKETQYFGPGTRLLVL.